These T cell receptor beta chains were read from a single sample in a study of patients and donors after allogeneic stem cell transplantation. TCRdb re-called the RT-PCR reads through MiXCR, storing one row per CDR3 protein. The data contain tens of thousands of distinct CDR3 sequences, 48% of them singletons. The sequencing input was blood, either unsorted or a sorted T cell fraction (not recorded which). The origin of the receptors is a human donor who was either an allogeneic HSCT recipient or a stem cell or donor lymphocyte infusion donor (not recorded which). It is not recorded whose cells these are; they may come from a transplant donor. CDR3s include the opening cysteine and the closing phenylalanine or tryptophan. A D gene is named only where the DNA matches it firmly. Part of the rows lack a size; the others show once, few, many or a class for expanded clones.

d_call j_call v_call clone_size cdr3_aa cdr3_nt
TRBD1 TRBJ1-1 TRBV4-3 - CASSQKQGAGTEAFF TGCGCCAGCAGCCAGAAACAGGGGGCAGGGACTGAAGCTTTCTTT
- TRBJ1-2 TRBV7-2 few CASSSFYYGYTF TGTGCCAGCAGCTCCTTCTACTATGGCTACACCTTC
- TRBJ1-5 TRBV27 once CASSPAVGQGFNQPQHF TGTGCCAGCAGTCCGGCCGTGGGCCAGGGGTTCAATCAGCCCCAGCATTTT
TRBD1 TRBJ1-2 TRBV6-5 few CASSYSDRMYGYTF TGTGCCAGCAGTTACTCGGACAGGATGTATGGCTACACCTTC
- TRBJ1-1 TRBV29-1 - CSAFVTGQDTEAFF TGCAGCGCTTTCGTAACAGGGCAGGATACTGAAGCTTTCTTT
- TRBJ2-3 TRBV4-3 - CASSQDIGQGKDTQYF TGCGCCAGCAGCCAAGATATTGGGCAGGGGAAAGATACGCAGTATTTT
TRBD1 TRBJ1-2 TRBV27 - CASSVTTGFVDGYTF TGTGCCAGCAGTGTCACGACAGGGTTTGTGGATGGCTACACCTTC
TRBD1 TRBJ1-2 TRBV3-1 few CASSQFSGQYYGYTF TGTGCCAGCAGCCAGTTTTCGGGACAGTACTATGGCTACACCTTC
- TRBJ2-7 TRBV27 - CASSLAQGRVGPHEQYF TGTGCCAGCAGTTTAGCTCAGGGAAGAGTGGGGCCCCACGAGCAGTACTTC
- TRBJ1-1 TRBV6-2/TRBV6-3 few CASSGQPTTEAFF TGTGCCAGCAGTGGACAGCCGACCACTGAAGCTTTCTTT
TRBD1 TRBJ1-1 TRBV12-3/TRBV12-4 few CASSRHRGFIPTAEAFF TGTGCCAGCAGCCGCCACAGGGGTTTTATCCCCACGGCTGAAGCTTTCTTT
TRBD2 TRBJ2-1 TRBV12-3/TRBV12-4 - CASSPLTSGRVEQFF TGTGCCAGCAGTCCTCTGACTAGCGGGAGGGTTGAGCAGTTCTTC
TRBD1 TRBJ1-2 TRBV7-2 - CASSLRGQGYYGYTF TGTGCCAGCAGCTTAAGAGGACAGGGGTACTATGGCTACACCTTC
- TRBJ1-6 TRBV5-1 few CASSTGQKNSPLHF TGCGCCAGCAGCACCGGACAGAAAAATTCACCCCTCCACTTT
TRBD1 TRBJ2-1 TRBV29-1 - CSVEGQGDPYNEQFF TGCAGCGTTGAAGGACAGGGCGATCCCTACAATGAGCAGTTCTTC
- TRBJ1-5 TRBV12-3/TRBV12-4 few CASSLEGRQPQHF TGTGCCAGCAGCCTGGAAGGGAGACAGCCCCAGCATTTT
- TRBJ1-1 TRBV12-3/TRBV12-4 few CASGRTVNTEAFF TGTGCCAGCGGACGGACAGTGAACACTGAAGCTTTCTTT
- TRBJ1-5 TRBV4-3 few CASSPERAHPQHF TGCGCCAGCAGCCCGGAAAGGGCTCACCCCCAGCATTTT
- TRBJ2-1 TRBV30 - CAWSLYSDEQFF TGTGCCTGGAGCTTATACTCCGATGAGCAGTTCTTC
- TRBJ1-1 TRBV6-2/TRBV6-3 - CASSQKGGVTEAFF TGTGCCAGCAGTCAAAAGGGGGGAGTCACTGAAGCTTTCTTT
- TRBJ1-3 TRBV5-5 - CASSPRPGGNTIYF TGTGCCAGCAGCCCCAGGCCTGGTGGAAACACCATATATTTT
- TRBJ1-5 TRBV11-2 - CASSLGGTLYSNQPQHF TGTGCCAGCAGCTTAGGTGGGACACTCTATAGCAATCAGCCCCAGCATTTT
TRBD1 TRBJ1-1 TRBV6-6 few CASSYSDRLAGGTEAFF TGTGCCAGCAGTTACTCGGACAGGCTCGCTGGTGGCACTGAAGCTTTCTTT
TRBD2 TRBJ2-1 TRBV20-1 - CSARVNSGRVTRVNNEQFF TGCAGTGCTAGAGTTAACAGCGGGAGGGTTACCCGGGTAAACAATGAGCAGTTCTTC
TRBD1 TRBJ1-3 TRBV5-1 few CASSPGQRNSGNTIYF TGCGCCAGCAGCCCGGGACAGCGAAACTCTGGAAACACCATATATTTT
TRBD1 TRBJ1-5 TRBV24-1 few CATSDWDSPNQPQHF TGTGCCACCAGTGATTGGGACAGCCCCAATCAGCCCCAGCATTTT
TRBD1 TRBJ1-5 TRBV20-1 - CSARVFGQGADSNQPQHF TGCAGTGCTAGGGTTTTCGGTCAGGGGGCCGATAGCAATCAGCCCCAGCATTTT